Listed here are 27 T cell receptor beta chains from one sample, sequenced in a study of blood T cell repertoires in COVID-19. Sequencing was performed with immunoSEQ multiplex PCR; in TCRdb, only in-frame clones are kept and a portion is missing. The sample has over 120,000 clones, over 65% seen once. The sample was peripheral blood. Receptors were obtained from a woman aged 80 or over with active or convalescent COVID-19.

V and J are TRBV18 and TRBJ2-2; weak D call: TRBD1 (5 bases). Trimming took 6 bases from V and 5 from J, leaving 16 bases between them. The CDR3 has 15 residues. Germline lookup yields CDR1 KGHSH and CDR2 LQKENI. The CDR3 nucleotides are TGTGCCAGCTCTCTTGGACAAGGGGAAACCGGGGAGCTGTTTTTT. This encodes CASSLGQGETGELFF.

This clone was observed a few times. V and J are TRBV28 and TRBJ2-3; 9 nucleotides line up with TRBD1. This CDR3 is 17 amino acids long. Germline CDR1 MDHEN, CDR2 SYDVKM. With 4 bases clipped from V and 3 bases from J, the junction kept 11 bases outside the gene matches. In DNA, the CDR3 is TGTGCCAGCAGTTCCTGGGACAGGGTTAGGGAAACAGATACGCAGTATTTT. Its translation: CASSSWDRVRETDTQYF.

In DNA, the CDR3 is TGTGCCAGCAGCTTAAAAAGCGGGGCCTACAATGAGCAGTTCTTC. Its translation is CASSLKSGAYNEQFF. The rearrangement joins TRBV7-2 to TRBJ2-1; 7 bases map to TRBD2. The CDR3 loop spans 15 amino acids. V shed 2 bases and J 2 bases; nucleotides not matched to a gene: 3. From germline, CDR1 is SGHTA and CDR2 FQGNSA. Using reference TRBV7-2 and TRBJ2-1 for the parts outside the CDR3, the full variable domain is GAGVSQSPSNKVTEKGKDVELRCDPISGHTALYWYRQSLGQGLEFLIYFQGNSAPDKSGLPSDRFSAERTGGSVSTLTIQRTQQEDSAVYLCASSLKSGAYNEQFFGPGTRLTVL.

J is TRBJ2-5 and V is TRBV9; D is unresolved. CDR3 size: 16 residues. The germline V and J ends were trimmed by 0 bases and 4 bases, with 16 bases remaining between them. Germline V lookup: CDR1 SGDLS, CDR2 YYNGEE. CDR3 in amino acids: CASSVAPTPSGETQYF. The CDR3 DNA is TGTGCCAGCAGCGTAGCTCCCACCCCCTCGGGAGAGACCCAGTACTTC.

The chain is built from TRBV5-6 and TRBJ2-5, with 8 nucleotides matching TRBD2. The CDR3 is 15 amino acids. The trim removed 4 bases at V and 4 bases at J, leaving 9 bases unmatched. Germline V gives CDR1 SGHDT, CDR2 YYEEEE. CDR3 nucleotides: TGTGCCAGCAGCCCCCGAGGGGCGGGGGGAGAGACCCAGTACTTC. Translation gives CASSPRGAGGETQYF.

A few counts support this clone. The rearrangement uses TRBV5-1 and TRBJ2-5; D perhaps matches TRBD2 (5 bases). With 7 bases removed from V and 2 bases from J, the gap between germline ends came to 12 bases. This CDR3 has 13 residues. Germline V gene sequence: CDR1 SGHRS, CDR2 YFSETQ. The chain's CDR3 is CASGQSGQETQYF. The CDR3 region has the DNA TGCGCCAGCGGCCAATCGGGGCAAGAGACCCAGTACTTC.

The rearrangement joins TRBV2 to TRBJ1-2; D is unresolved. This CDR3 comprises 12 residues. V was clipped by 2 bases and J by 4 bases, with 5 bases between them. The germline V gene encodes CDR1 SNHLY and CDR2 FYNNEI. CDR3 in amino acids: CASSETGYGYTF. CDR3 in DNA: TGTGCCAGCAGTGAAACGGGCTATGGCTACACCTTC.

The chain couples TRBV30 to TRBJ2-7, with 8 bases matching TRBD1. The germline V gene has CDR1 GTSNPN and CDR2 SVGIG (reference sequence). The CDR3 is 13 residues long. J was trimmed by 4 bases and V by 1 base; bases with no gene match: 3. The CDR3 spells CAWSAGGWYEQYF. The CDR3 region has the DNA TGTGCCTGGAGTGCAGGGGGCTGGTACGAGCAGTACTTC.

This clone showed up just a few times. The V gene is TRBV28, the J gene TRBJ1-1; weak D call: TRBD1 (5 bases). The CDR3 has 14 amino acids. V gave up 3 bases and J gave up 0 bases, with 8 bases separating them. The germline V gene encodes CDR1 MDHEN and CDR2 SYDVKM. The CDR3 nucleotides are TGTGCCAGCAGTTTGACAGCATTGAACACTGAAGCTTTCTTT. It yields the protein CASSLTALNTEAFF. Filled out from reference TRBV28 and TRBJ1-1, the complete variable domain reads DVKVTQSSRYLVKRTGEKVFLECVQDMDHENMFWYRQDPGLGLRLIYFSYDVKMKEKGDIPEGYSVSREKKERFSLILESASTNQTSMYLCASSLTALNTEAFFGQGTRLTVV.

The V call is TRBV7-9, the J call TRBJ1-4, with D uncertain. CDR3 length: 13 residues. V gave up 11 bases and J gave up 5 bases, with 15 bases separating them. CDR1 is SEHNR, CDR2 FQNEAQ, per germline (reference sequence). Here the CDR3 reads CAGETRRNEKLFF. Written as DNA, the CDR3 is TGTGCCGGCGAGACACGTCGAAATGAAAAACTGTTTTTT. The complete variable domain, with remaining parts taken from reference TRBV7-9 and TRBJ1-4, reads DTGVSQNPRHKITKRGQNVTFRCDPISEHNRLYWYRQTLGQGPEFLTYFQNEAQLEKSRLLSDRFSAERPKGSFSTLEIQRTEQGDSAMYLCAGETRRNEKLFFGSGTQLSVL.

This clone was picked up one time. In DNA form, the CDR3 reads TGTGCCAGCAGCCAAGATAGTAGCAGCACCGGGGAGCTGTTTTTT. Encoded protein: CASSQDSSSTGELFF. V is TRBV4-2 and J is TRBJ2-2; D is unresolved. The V gene's germline CDR1 is LGHNA and CDR2 YNFKEQ. V shed 0 bases and J shed 4 bases, with 9 bases lying between them. The CDR3 covers 15 residues.

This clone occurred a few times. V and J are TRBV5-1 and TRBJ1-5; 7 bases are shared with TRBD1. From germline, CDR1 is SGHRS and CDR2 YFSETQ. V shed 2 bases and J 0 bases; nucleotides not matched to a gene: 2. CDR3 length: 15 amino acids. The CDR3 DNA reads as TGCGCCAGCAGCTTAACAGGGGTTAGCAATCAGCCCCAGCATTTT. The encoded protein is CASSLTGVSNQPQHF.

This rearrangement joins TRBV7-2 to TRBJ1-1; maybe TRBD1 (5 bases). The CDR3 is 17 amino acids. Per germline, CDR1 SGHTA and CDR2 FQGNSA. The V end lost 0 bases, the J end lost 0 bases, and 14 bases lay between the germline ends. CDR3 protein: CASSLAGGDILNTEAFF. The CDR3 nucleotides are TGTGCCAGCAGCTTAGCGGGGGGAGACATTCTGAACACTGAAGCTTTCTTT.

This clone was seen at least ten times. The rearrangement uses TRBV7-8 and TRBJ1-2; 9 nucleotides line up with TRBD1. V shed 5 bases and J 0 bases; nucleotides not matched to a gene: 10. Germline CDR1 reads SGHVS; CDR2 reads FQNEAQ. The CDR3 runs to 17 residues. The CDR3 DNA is TGTGCCAGCAGCCGACAGGGGGTGAGGGAACCTAACTATGGCTACACCTTC. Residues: CASSRQGVREPNYGYTF.

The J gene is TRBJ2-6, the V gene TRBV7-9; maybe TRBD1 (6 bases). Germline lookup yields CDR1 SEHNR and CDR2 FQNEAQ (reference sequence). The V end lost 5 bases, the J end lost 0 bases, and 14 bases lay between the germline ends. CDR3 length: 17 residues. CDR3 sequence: CASSHRDTGSGANVLTF. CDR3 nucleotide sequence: TGTGCCAGCAGCCACCGGGACACAGGCTCTGGGGCCAACGTCCTGACTTTC.

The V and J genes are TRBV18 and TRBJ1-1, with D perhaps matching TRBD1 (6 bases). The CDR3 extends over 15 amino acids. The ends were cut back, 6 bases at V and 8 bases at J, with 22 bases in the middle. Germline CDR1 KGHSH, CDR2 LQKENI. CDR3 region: CASSRGMGAPREAFF. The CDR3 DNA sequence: TGTGCCAGCTCGCGTGGGATGGGGGCCCCACGGGAAGCTTTCTTT.

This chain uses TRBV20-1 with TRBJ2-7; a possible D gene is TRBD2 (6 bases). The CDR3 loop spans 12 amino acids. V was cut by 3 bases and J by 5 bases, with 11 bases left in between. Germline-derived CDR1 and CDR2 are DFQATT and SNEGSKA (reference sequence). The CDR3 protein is CSASRGRHEQYF. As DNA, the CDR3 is TGCAGTGCTAGTCGGGGGAGGCACGAGCAGTACTTC.

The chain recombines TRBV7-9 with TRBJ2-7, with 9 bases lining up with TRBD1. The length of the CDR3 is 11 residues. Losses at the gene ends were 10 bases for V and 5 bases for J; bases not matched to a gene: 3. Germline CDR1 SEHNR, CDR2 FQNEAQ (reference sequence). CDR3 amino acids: CATDRGDEQYF. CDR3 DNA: TGTGCCACCGACAGGGGGGACGAGCAGTACTTC. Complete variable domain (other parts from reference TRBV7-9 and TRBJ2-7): DTGVSQNPRHKITKRGQNVTFRCDPISEHNRLYWYRQTLGQGPEFLTYFQNEAQLEKSRLLSDRFSAERPKGSFSTLEIQRTEQGDSAMYLCATDRGDEQYFGPGTRLTVT.

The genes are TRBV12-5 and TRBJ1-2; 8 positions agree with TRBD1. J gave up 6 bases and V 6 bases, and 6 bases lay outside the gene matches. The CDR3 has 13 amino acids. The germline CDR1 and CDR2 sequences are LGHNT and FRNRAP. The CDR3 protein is CASGDQGADGYTF. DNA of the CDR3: TGTGCTAGTGGCGATCAGGGGGCCGATGGCTACACCTTC.

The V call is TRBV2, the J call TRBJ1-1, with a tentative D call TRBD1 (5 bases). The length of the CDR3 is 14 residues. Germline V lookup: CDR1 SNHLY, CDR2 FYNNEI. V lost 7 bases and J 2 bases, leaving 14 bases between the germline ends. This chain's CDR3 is CASTLGVRNTEAFF. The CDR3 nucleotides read TGTGCCAGCACCCTAGGGGTCAGAAACACTGAAGCTTTCTTT.

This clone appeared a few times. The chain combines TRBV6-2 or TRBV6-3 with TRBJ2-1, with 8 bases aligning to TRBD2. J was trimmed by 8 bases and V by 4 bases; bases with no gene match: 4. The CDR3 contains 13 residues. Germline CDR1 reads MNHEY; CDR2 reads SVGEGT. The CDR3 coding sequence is TGTGCCAGCAGTTTCCCCGGGGGGGATGAGCAGTTCTTC. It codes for CASSFPGGDEQFF.

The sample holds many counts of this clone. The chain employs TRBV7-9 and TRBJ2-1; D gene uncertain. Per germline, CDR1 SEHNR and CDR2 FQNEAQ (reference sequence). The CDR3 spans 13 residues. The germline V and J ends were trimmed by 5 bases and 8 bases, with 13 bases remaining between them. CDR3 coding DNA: TGTGCCAGCAGCGAGCCCATAATCGATGAGCAGTTCTTC. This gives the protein CASSEPIIDEQFF.

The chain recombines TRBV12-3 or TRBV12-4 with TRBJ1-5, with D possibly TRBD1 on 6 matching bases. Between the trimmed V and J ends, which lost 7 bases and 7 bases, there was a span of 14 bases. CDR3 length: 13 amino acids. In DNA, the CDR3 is TGTGCCAGCACTCACAGGGTTGGCCAGCCCCAGCATTTT. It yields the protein CASTHRVGQPQHF.

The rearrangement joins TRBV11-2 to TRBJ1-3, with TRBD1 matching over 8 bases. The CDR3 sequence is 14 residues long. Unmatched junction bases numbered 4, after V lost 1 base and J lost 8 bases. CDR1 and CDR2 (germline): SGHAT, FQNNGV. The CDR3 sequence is CASSLGTGLDTIYF. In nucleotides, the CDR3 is TGTGCCAGCAGCTTAGGGACAGGGCTGGACACCATATATTTT.

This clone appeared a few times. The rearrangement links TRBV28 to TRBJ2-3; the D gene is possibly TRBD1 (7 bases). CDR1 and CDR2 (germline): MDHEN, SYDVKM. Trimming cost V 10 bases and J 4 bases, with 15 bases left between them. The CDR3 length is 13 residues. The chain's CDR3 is CAIPGGGADTQYF. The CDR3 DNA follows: TGTGCCATCCCCGGAGGGGGCGCAGATACGCAGTATTTT. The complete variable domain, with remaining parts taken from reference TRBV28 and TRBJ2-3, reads DVKVTQSSRYLVKRTGEKVFLECVQDMDHENMFWYRQDPGLGLRLIYFSYDVKMKEKGDIPEGYSVSREKKERFSLILESASTNQTSMYLCAIPGGGADTQYFGPGTRLTVL.

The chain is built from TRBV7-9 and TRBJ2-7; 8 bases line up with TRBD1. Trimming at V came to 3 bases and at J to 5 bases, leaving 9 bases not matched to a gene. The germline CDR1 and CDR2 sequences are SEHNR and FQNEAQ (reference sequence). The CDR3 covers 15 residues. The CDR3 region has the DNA TGTGCCAGCAGCTTTGTCCTCGGGACAGGCGACGAGCAGTACTTC. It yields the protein CASSFVLGTGDEQYF.

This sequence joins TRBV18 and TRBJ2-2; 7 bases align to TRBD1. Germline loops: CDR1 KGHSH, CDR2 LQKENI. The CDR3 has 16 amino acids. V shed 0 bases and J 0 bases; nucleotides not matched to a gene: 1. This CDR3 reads CASSPPGTANTGELFF. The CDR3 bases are TGTGCCAGCTCACCACCGGGGACAGCGAACACCGGGGAGCTGTTTTTT.